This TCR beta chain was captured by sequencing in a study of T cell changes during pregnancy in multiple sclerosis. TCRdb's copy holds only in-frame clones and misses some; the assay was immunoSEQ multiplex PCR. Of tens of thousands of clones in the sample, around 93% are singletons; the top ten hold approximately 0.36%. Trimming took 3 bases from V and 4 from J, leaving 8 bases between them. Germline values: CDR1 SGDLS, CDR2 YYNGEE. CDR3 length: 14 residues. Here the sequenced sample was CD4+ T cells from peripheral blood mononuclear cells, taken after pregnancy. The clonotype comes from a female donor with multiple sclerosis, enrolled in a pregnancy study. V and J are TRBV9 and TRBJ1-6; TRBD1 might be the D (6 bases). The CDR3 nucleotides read TGTGCCAGCAGCGGGGACACTTATAATTCACCCCTCCACTTT. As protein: CASSGDTYNSPLHF.